The 16 T cell receptor beta chains below all came from one sample that was sequenced in a study of T cell repertoires in cytomegalovirus infection. TCRdb called the reads again in MiXCR, with one record for every CDR3 protein. The sample lists some 50,000 distinct CDR3 sequences; 20% to 25% were seen once. What these receptors recognize is not known. The starting material was CD8+ T cells from cultured PBMCs, obtained from culture after CMV antigen stimulation. These receptors were taken from a human donor in good health (CMV status not recorded). Some clones in this sample may be carry-over from other donors' samples.

This sequence joins TRBV11-3 and TRBJ2-1, with 9 bases fitting TRBD1. There are 16 residues in the CDR3. The germline CDR1 and CDR2 sequences are SGHNT and YENEEA. The V and J ends lost 0 bases and 5 bases, in that order; junction bases with no gene match: 5. CDR3 bases: TGTGCCAGCAGCTTAGATCGACAGGGGGAAAACAATGAGCAGTTCTTC. It specifies CASSLDRQGENNEQFF.

This sequence joins TRBV11-2 and TRBJ2-6; D unresolved. V was pared by 5 bases and J by 0 bases, with 11 bases between. Germline V gives CDR1 SGHAT, CDR2 FQNNGV. The CDR3 is 16 amino acids. CDR3 in amino acids: CASSSEESSGANVLTF. The CDR3 DNA sequence: TGTGCCAGCAGCAGTGAGGAGAGCTCTGGGGCCAACGTCCTGACTTTC.

There are a few counts of this clonotype. The V call is TRBV7-2, the J call TRBJ2-1, with TRBD2 matching 11 bases. This CDR3 comprises 17 residues. CDR1 is SGHTA and CDR2 is FQGNSA in the germline V gene. V dropped 3 bases and J dropped 8; count of bases not matched to a gene: 12. CDR3 DNA sequence: TGTGCCAGCAGCTTTGTATTAGCGGGAGGGCGAAATTATGAGCAGTTCTTC. Protein product: CASSFVLAGGRNYEQFF.

This clonotype was seen more than once but under ten times. The chain links TRBV12-3 or TRBV12-4 to TRBJ1-1; weak D call: TRBD1 (6 bases). The CDR3 runs 12 residues. Trimming removed 8 bases from V and 4 bases from J, with 11 bases in between. The chain's CDR3 is CASRLGGTEAFF. CDR3 in DNA: TGTGCCAGCCGGTTAGGGGGCACTGAAGCTTTCTTT.

The chain uses TRBV7-2 and TRBJ2-3, with 9 bases matching TRBD2. CDR1 and CDR2 from the germline V gene are SGHTA and FQGNSA. The CDR3 is 16 residues long. The junction had 8 bases not matched to a gene; V was cut back by 5 bases and J by 2 bases. CDR3: CASSTVAGANTDTQYF. The DNA for the CDR3 is TGTGCCAGCAGCACCGTAGCGGGGGCAAACACAGATACGCAGTATTTT.

This clonotype was detected many times. The chain recombines TRBV7-2 with TRBJ2-1; D gene uncertain. Germline V gives CDR1 SGHTA, CDR2 FQGNSA. V was clipped by 3 bases and J by 7 bases, with 10 bases between them. This CDR3 has 13 amino acids. This CDR3 reads CASSLDLGNEQFF. DNA of the CDR3: TGTGCCAGCAGCTTGGACCTGGGGAATGAGCAGTTCTTC.

This sequence joins TRBV7-3 and TRBJ2-7; 7 positions match TRBD1. With V trimmed by 3 bases and J by 5 bases, 10 bases remained unmatched. From germline, CDR1 is SGHTA and CDR2 FQGTGA. The CDR3 loop spans 15 amino acids. The CDR3 coding sequence is TGTGCCAGCAGCTTCAGGGGCCGGACAGGAGACGAGCAGTACTTC. Translation gives CASSFRGRTGDEQYF.

This clonotype was found a few times. The DNA for the CDR3 is TGCAGCGTTGAAGATCTGGGTGCAGGGGATGGCTACACCTTC. Protein product: CSVEDLGAGDGYTF. This sequence joins TRBV29-1 and TRBJ1-2, with D possibly being TRBD1 (6 bases). The CDR3 extends over 14 amino acids. Trimming pared 0 bases from V and 6 bases from J, leaving 14 bases between. CDR1 and CDR2 from the germline V gene are SQVTM and ANQGSEA.

The rearrangement joins TRBV12-3 or TRBV12-4 to TRBJ2-1; D perhaps matches TRBD2 (5 bases). CDR3 length equals 14 residues. Trimming pared 3 bases from V and 8 bases from J, leaving 14 bases between. The chain's CDR3 is CASSFPRMEDEQFF. The DNA of the CDR3 is TGTGCCAGCAGTTTTCCTAGGATGGAGGATGAGCAGTTCTTC.

The chain joins TRBV15 to TRBJ2-5; 11 positions match TRBD2. The CDR3 is made up of 17 amino acids. CDR1 LNHNV and CDR2 YYDKDF come from the germline V gene (reference sequence). V was clipped by 2 bases and J by 5 bases; unmatched bases: 10. The CDR3 nucleotides are TGTGCCACCAGCAGAATGACTAGCGGGGCCCTCGTGGAGACCCAGTACTTC. Encoded protein: CATSRMTSGALVETQYF.

The sample holds a few counts of this clonotype. CDR3 loop: CASSQGDYQYF. CDR3 in DNA: TGCGCCAGCAGCCAAGGGGACTACCAGTACTTC. This sequence joins TRBV4-1 and TRBJ2-5; TRBD2 aligns across 7 bases. J gave up 10 bases and V 1 base, and 0 bases lay outside the gene matches. This CDR3 is 11 amino acids long. The germline CDR1 and CDR2 sequences are MGHRA and YSYEKL.

The rearrangement joins TRBV27 to TRBJ2-1, with D tentatively TRBD2 (6 bases). The CDR3 length is 15 residues. The V end lost 7 bases, the J end lost 0 bases, and 13 bases lay between the germline ends. Germline CDR1 reads MNHEY; CDR2 reads SMNVEV (reference sequence). The CDR3 DNA reads as TGTGCCAGCACTACAGGAGGGAGCTCCTACAATGAGCAGTTCTTC. Amino acids: CASTTGGSSYNEQFF.

The V call is TRBV7-9, the J call TRBJ1-2; D is perhaps TRBD1 (6 bases). Trimming left V 4 bases short and J 1 base short, with 10 bases between. Germline V lookup: CDR1 SEHNR, CDR2 FQNEAQ (reference sequence). The CDR3 extends over 14 amino acids. As DNA, the CDR3 is TGTGCCAGCAGCTCAGGGGCGTTTAACTATGGCTACACCTTC. Translated: CASSSGAFNYGYTF.

The chain uses TRBV7-9 and TRBJ2-7; D remains unclear. Germline CDR1 reads SEHNR; CDR2 reads FQNEAQ (reference sequence). The CDR3 extends over 12 amino acids. V lost 5 bases and J lost 3, with 8 bases in between. The CDR3 is CASSVDVYEQYF. The CDR3 nucleotides are TGTGCCAGCAGCGTGGACGTCTACGAGCAGTACTTC.

The chain employs TRBV9 and TRBJ2-7, with D possibly being TRBD1 or TRBD2 (7 bases each). The germline V gene encodes CDR1 SGDLS and CDR2 YYNGEE. The CDR3 has 16 amino acids. V was shortened by 4 bases and J by 2 bases, with 19 bases between the two germline ends. The CDR3 coding sequence is TGTGCCAGCAGCCCAGGGGGGGGGACGGGGCCCTACGAGCAGTACTTC. The encoded protein is CASSPGGGTGPYEQYF.

The gene calls are TRBV7-9 and TRBJ1-1; 7 bases match TRBD1. CDR3 length equals 15 residues. The J segment lost 7 bases and the V segment lost 3 bases, leaving 11 bases of the junction unmatched. The germline V gene encodes CDR1 SEHNR and CDR2 FQNEAQ (reference sequence). The DNA for the CDR3 is TGTGCCAGCAGCTTTCCCGACAGGGCAGAGAGTGAAGCTTTCTTT. Amino acid sequence: CASSFPDRAESEAFF.